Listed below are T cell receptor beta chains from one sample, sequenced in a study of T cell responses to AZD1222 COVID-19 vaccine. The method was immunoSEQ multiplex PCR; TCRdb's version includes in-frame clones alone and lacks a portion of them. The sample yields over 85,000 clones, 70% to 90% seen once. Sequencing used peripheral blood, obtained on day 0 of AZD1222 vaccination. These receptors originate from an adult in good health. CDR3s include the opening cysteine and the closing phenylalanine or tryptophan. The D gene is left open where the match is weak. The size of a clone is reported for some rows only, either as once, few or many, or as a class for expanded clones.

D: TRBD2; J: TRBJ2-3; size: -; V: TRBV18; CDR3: CASSPLWTSGSTDTQYF; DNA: TGTGCCAGCTCACCCCTCTGGACTAGCGGATCCACAGATACGCAGTATTTT
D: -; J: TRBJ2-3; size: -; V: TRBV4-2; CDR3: CASSQDRRAQYF; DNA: TGTGCCAGCAGCCAAGATAGGCGGGCGCAGTATTTT
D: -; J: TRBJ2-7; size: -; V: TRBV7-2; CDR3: CASSFEQYF; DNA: TGTGCCAGCAGCTTCGAGCAGTACTTC
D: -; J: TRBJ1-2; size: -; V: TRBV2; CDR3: CASSESHYGYTF; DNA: TGTGCCAGCAGTGAGAGTCACTATGGCTACACCTTC
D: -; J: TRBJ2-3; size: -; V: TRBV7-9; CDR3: CASSLLGITDTQYF; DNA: TGTGCCAGCAGCTTGTTGGGGATCACAGATACGCAGTATTTT
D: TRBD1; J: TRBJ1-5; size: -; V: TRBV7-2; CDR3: CASSLTETGSHQPQHF; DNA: TGTGCCAGCAGCTTAACAGAGACAGGGAGTCATCAGCCCCAGCATTTT
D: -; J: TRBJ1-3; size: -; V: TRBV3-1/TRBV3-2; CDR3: CASSKGGGGNTIYF; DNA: TGTGCCAGCAGCAAGGGGGGAGGTGGAAACACCATATATTTT
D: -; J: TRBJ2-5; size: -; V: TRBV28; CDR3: CASRYLETQYF; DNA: TGTGCCAGCCGCTATCTCGAGACCCAGTACTTC
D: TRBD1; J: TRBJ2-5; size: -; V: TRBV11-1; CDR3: CASSRDRGETQYF; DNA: TGTGCCAGCAGCCGGGACAGGGGAGAGACCCAGTACTTC
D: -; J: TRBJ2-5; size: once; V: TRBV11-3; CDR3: CASSLQGGGRETQYF; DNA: TGTGCCAGCAGCCTACAGGGCGGCGGCCGGGAGACCCAGTACTTC
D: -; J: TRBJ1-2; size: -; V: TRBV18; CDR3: CASSRGEEEYGYTF; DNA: TGTGCCAGCTCACGAGGGGAGGAAGAGTATGGCTACACCTTC
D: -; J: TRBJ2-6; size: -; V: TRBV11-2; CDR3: CASSPKGGGSGANVLTF; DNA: TGTGCCAGCAGCCCCAAGGGTGGGGGTTCGGGGGCCAACGTCCTGACTTTC
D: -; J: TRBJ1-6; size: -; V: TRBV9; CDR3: CASSPTTGNNSPLHF; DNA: TGTGCCAGCAGCCCCACAACAGGGAATAATTCACCCCTCCACTTT
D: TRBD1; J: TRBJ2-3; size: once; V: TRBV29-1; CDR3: CSLRTGPTDTQYF; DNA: TGCAGCCTACGGACAGGCCCCACAGATACGCAGTATTTT
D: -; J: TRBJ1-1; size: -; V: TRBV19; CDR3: CASSTTRNTEAFF; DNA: TGTGCCAGTAGTACCACAAGGAACACTGAAGCTTTCTTT
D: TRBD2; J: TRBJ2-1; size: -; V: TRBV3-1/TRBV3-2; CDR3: CASSQEYGTSGINNEQFF; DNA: TGTGCCAGCAGCCAAGAGTACGGGACTAGCGGGATAAACAATGAGCAGTTCTTC
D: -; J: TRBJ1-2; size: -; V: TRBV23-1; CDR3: CASSRIGQNYGYTF; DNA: TGCGCCAGCAGTCGAATCGGGCAGAACTATGGCTACACCTTC
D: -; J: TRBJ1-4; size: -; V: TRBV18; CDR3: CASSLSPWGTGNEKLFF; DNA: TGTGCCAGCTCACTTTCCCCTTGGGGGACGGGGAATGAAAAACTGTTTTTT
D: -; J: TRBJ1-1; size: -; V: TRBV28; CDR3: CASSNPYTEAFF; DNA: TGTGCCAGCAGTAACCCATATACTGAAGCTTTCTTT
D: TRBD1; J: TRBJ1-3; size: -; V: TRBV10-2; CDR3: CASSDWTGTGNTIYF; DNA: TGCGCCAGCAGTGATTGGACAGGGACGGGAAACACCATATATTTT
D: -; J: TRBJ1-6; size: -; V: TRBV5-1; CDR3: CASSRDGNSPLHF; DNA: TGCGCCAGCAGCCGGGACGGGAATTCACCCCTCCACTTT
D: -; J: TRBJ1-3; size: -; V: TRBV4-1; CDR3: CASSQGRVSGNTIYF; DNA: TGCGCCAGCAGCCAGGGGAGGGTCTCTGGAAACACCATATATTTT
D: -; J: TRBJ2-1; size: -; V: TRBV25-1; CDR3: CASSDGGTPYYNEQFF; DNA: TGTGCCAGCAGTGATGGCGGGACACCCTACTACAATGAGCAGTTCTTC
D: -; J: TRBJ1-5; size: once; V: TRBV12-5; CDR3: CASGWDPEEPQHF; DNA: TGTGCTAGTGGCTGGGACCCTGAGGAGCCCCAGCATTTT
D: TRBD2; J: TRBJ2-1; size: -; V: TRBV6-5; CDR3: CASTISGGGGNEQFF; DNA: TGTGCCAGCACCATTAGCGGGGGCGGGGGAAATGAGCAGTTCTTC
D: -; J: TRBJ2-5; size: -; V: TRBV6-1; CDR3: CASSESTGQETQYF; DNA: TGTGCCAGCAGTGAATCTACAGGCCAAGAGACCCAGTACTTC
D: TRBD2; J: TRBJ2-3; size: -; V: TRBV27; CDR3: CASSSPVGREGSDTQYF; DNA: TGTGCCAGCAGTTCCCCAGTCGGGCGGGAGGGTTCAGATACGCAGTATTTT
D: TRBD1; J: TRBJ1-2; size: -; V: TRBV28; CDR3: CASLAPGGGYGYTF; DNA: TGTGCCAGCCTTGCTCCAGGGGGAGGGTATGGCTACACCTTC
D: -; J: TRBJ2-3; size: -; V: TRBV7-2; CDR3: CASSLVGTPSTDTQYF; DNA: TGTGCCAGCAGCTTAGTGGGGACACCATCCACAGATACGCAGTATTTT
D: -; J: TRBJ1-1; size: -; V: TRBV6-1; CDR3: CASSEMGKRAFF; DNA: TGTGCCAGCAGTGAGATGGGAAAGAGGGCTTTCTTT
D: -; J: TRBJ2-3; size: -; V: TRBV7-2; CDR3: CASSLGGGMSVSTDTQYF; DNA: TGTGCCAGCAGCTTAGGTGGCGGGATGAGTGTGAGCACAGATACGCAGTATTTT